The text below deals with one T cell receptor (beta chain). Its specificity is unknown. The data stem from a study of cytotoxic CD8 clonotypes in ibrutinib-treated CLL. About the research overall: Partial responders around 24, complete 2; roughly 12 progressed and about 14 stayed in remission by median about 6 years. Response material was collected after a median about 12 months of treatment, range 6 to 36. Study-level findings and limits: With treatment, public clonotypes, which were uncommon, either contracted or remained stable. Clonality increased with ibrutinib response but returned toward baseline at progression.

This CDR3 comprises 14 residues. The J segment lost 1 base and the V segment lost 5 bases, leaving 4 bases of the junction unmatched. Germline V CDR1 and CDR2: MNHNS, SASEGT. This table comes from immunoSEQ multiplex PCR, and its TCRdb copy is limited to in-frame clones, with some not included. The table has more than 200,000 clones, roughly 77% seen once; the top ten hold roughly 5.8%. The TCR comes from a human donor with chronic lymphocytic leukemia. The sample in question was PBMCs, obtained after 12 months of ibrutinib treatment. This chain joins TRBV6-1 and TRBJ1-1, with 7 bases aligning to TRBD1. The CDR3 nucleotides are TGTGCCAGCAGTAGACAGGGAGGGAACACTGAAGCTTTCTTT. Encoded protein: CASSRQGGNTEAFF.